Each of the 22 T cell receptor beta chains below was sequenced from the same sample in a study of T-cell reconstitution after alpha-beta-depleted transplantation in children. As it was prepared, the TCRbeta library received unique molecular identifiers. From the PCR reads, TCRdb called clonotypes with MiXCR, one entry per CDR3 protein. The sample lists about a million distinct CDR3 sequences; roughly 31% were seen once. Sample: PBMCs, mostly from graft donor cells, taken 360 days after TCRalphabeta/CD19-depleted stem cell transplant. The receptors come from a boy under two years old who had a stem cell transplant for SCID, so the T cells may come from the graft donor.

This clonotype was counted only a few times. The chain combines TRBV28 with TRBJ2-1, with D tentatively TRBD1 or TRBD2 (6 bases each). V was shortened by 6 bases and J by 10 bases, with 19 bases between the two germline ends. Germline-derived CDR1 and CDR2 are MDHEN and SYDVKM. CDR3 size: 14 residues. Here the CDR3 DNA reads TGTGCCAGCAGCGAGACGGGGGCCGGGGGAGAGCAGTTCTTC. Amino acid sequence: CASSETGAGGEQFF. The variable domain in full, with the rest retrieved from reference TRBV28 and TRBJ2-1, is DVKVTQSSRYLVKRTGEKVFLECVQDMDHENMFWYRQDPGLGLRLIYFSYDVKMKEKGDIPEGYSVSREKKERFSLILESASTNQTSMYLCASSETGAGGEQFFGPGTRLTVL.

This clonotype came up a few times. The chain uses TRBV3-1 and TRBJ2-7; possibly TRBD2 for D (6 bases). Trimming left V 1 base short and J 1 base short, with 14 bases between. In germline, CDR1 is LGHDT, CDR2 YNNKEL (reference sequence). CDR3 length equals 16 residues. CDR3 in amino acids: CASSQASAGRSYEQYF. CDR3 nucleotide sequence: TGTGCCAGCAGCCAAGCTTCGGCAGGGAGGTCCTACGAGCAGTACTTC.

This clonotype was counted a few times. V is TRBV9 and J is TRBJ1-2, with D possibly matching TRBD1 (5 bases). From germline, CDR1 is SGDLS and CDR2 YYNGEE. V gave up 4 bases and J gave up 6 bases, with 22 bases separating them. CDR3 size: 16 residues. Here the CDR3 DNA reads TGTGCCAGCAGCCCAACCGGGACTCCAATCATTCATGGCTACACCTTC. This sequence encodes CASSPTGTPIIHGYTF.

This clonotype was found a few times. The rearrangement joins TRBV6-1 to TRBJ1-2, with TRBD1 as a possible D gene (6 bases). The CDR3 length is 13 residues. Trimming took 3 bases from V and 8 from J, leaving 13 bases between them. Germline V CDR1 and CDR2: MNHNS, SASEGT. The CDR3 DNA follows: TGTGCCAGCAGTGAGACGGACAGACGAGGCTACACCTTC. Translation: CASSETDRRGYTF.

This clonotype was observed a handful of times. The rearrangement links TRBV10-3 to TRBJ2-3; D is unclear. CDR3 length equals 13 residues. V was clipped by 8 bases and J by 4 bases, with 13 bases between them. Germline V gives CDR1 ENHRY, CDR2 SYGVKD. CDR3 loop: CAISDGPPDTQYF. CDR3 DNA: TGTGCCATCTCGGACGGACCCCCAGATACGCAGTATTTT.

The V and J genes are TRBV5-1 and TRBJ1-1; D gene unclear. The CDR3 has 18 residues. Germline-derived CDR1 and CDR2 are SGHRS and YFSETQ. V dropped 0 bases and J dropped 0 bases, with 18 bases sitting between them. The CDR3 reads CASSLGPRLEHMNTEAFF. The CDR3 coding sequence is TGCGCCAGCAGCTTGGGTCCCCGGCTAGAGCACATGAACACTGAAGCTTTCTTT.

V is TRBV19 and J is TRBJ1-1; a weak D match, TRBD1 (5 bases). Trimming pared 2 bases from V and 1 base from J, leaving 8 bases between. This CDR3 has 14 amino acids. Germline V gives CDR1 LNHDA, CDR2 SQIVND (reference sequence). This chain's CDR3 is CASSIPGTNTEAFF. For the CDR3, the DNA is TGTGCCAGTAGTATACCAGGGACGAACACTGAAGCTTTCTTT.

This rearrangement joins TRBV15 to TRBJ2-7; no reliable D call. Germline V gene sequence: CDR1 LNHNV, CDR2 YYDKDF (reference sequence). The V gene lost 0 bases and the J gene lost 9 bases, with 12 bases spanning the gap. The CDR3 is made up of 13 amino acids. This CDR3 is CATSRDIGSGQYF. CDR3 nucleotides: TGTGCCACCAGCAGAGATATCGGGTCCGGGCAGTACTTC.

This clonotype was observed a handful of times. The chain recombines TRBV5-1 with TRBJ1-2; tentatively, D is TRBD1 (6 bases). Germline CDR1 and CDR2: SGHRS and YFSETQ. The V and J ends lost 3 bases and 4 bases respectively, with 10 bases between them. The CDR3 extends over 13 amino acids. The CDR3 reads CASSSTGAYGYTF. The CDR3 nucleotides read TGCGCCAGCAGCTCGACAGGCGCCTATGGCTACACCTTC.

V gene TRBV5-1 combines with J gene TRBJ2-7; D remains ambiguous. CDR1 and CDR2 (germline): SGHRS, YFSETQ. This CDR3 has 13 amino acids. Trimming took off 1 base at V and 3 bases at J, with 8 bases between the two ends. The CDR3 DNA reads TGCGCCAGCAGCTTGTTTAGTCACTACGAGCAGTACTTC. Its translation: CASSLFSHYEQYF.

This clonotype showed up just a few times. DNA for the CDR3: TGTGCCAGCAGGGGAGGGGGAGGCTACACCTTC. As protein: CASRGGGGYTF. The J gene is TRBJ1-2, the V gene TRBV25-1, with a tentative D call TRBD1 (6 bases). The germline gives CDR1 MGHDK, CDR2 SYGVNS. The germline V and J ends were trimmed by 6 bases and 8 bases, with 10 bases remaining between them. This CDR3 has 11 residues.

The chain links TRBV6-1 to TRBJ2-1, with 12 bases fitting TRBD2. CDR1 is MNHNS and CDR2 is SASEGT in the germline V gene. Unmatched junction bases numbered 8, after V lost 5 bases and J lost 6 bases. The length of the CDR3 is 16 residues. The CDR3 protein is CASSLRTSGVSNEQFF. In nucleotides, the CDR3 is TGTGCCAGCAGTCTCCGGACTAGCGGGGTTTCCAATGAGCAGTTCTTC.

The gene calls are TRBV9 and TRBJ2-7; 7 bases match TRBD1. The CDR3 is 14 amino acids. Trimming took 2 bases from V and 2 from J; bases not matched to a gene: 4. Germline V gives CDR1 SGDLS, CDR2 YYNGEE. The CDR3 DNA follows: TGTGCCAGCAGCGTGGGACAGACTACCTACGAGCAGTACTTC. This translates into CASSVGQTTYEQYF.

This chain uses TRBV18 with TRBJ2-1, with 15 bases matching TRBD2. Unmatched junction bases numbered 6, after V lost 0 bases and J lost 3 bases. The CDR3 runs 19 residues. Germline lookup yields CDR1 KGHSH and CDR2 LQKENI. CDR3 sequence reads: CASSPPGLAGGSFYNEQFF. CDR3 sequence (DNA): TGTGCCAGCTCACCACCGGGACTAGCGGGGGGCTCCTTCTACAATGAGCAGTTCTTC.

The J gene is TRBJ2-3, the V gene TRBV7-9, with a tentative D call TRBD1 (6 bases). The CDR3 length is 16 residues. Germline V gene data show CDR1 as SEHNR and CDR2 as FQNEAQ (reference sequence). V shed 3 bases and J shed 3 bases, with 16 bases lying between them. The CDR3 region is CASSFFEGVTTDTQYF. The CDR3 DNA sequence: TGTGCCAGCAGCTTCTTTGAGGGGGTCACAACAGATACGCAGTATTTT.

The chain joins TRBV10-3 to TRBJ2-3; TRBD1 matches 7 bases. The CDR3 loop spans 17 amino acids. Trimming took 3 bases from V and 1 from J; bases not matched to a gene: 10. Germline V gives CDR1 ENHRY, CDR2 SYGVKD. The CDR3 loop reads CAISERMTGHGTDTQYF. CDR3 in DNA: TGTGCCATCAGTGAACGGATGACAGGGCATGGCACAGATACGCAGTATTTT.

This clonotype came up a few times. The V gene is TRBV20-1, the J gene TRBJ1-5; tentatively, D is TRBD1 (6 bases). The CDR3 is 12 amino acids. Per germline, CDR1 DFQATT and CDR2 SNEGSKA (reference sequence). V lost 3 bases and J 9 bases, leaving 12 bases between the germline ends. The DNA of the CDR3 is TGCAGTGCTAGGGAGGGGGTTCTGCCCCAGCATTTT. This sequence encodes CSAREGVLPQHF.

In its sample, this clonotype was seen a few times. CDR3 in DNA: TGTGCCAGAAGAGGGGGGACGAACACCGGGGAGCTGTTTTTT. This codes for CARRGGTNTGELFF. The chain employs TRBV19 and TRBJ2-2; TRBD1 or TRBD2 may be the D gene (6 bases each). CDR3 size: 14 residues. The V and J ends lost 9 bases and 0 bases respectively, with 11 bases between them. Germline CDR1 and CDR2: LNHDA and SQIVND (reference sequence).

The chain recombines TRBV10-3 with TRBJ2-3; perhaps TRBD2 as D (7 bases). The CDR3 contains 15 residues. In germline, CDR1 is ENHRY, CDR2 SYGVKD. The V gene lost 4 bases and the J gene lost 8 bases, with 19 bases spanning the gap. CDR3 nucleotides: TGTGCCATCAGTGTGGCGGGGGCCGGTCCAGGTACGCAGTATTTT. Amino acids: CAISVAGAGPGTQYF.

V and J are TRBV3-1 and TRBJ2-1; D is possibly TRBD2 (7 bases). CDR1 and CDR2 from the germline V gene are LGHDT and YNNKEL (reference sequence). Trimming cost V 2 bases and J 2 bases, with 13 bases left between them. This CDR3 spans 16 amino acids. The CDR3 is CASSQPGGPTYNEQFF. DNA for the CDR3: TGTGCCAGCAGCCAACCCGGGGGGCCCACCTACAATGAGCAGTTCTTC.

The rearrangement uses TRBV6-2 or TRBV6-3 and TRBJ2-4, with D perhaps assigned TRBD1 or TRBD2 (5 bases each). CDR1 is MNHEY, CDR2 SVGEGT, per germline. This CDR3 spans 16 amino acids. Between the trimmed V and J ends, which lost 5 bases and 4 bases, there was a span of 18 bases. This CDR3 reads CASSTPGAPLKNIQYF. The CDR3, as DNA: TGTGCCAGCAGTACCCCCGGGGCCCCACTGAAAAACATTCAGTACTTC.

At least ten counts were recorded for this clonotype. The chain joins TRBV2 to TRBJ2-1; maybe TRBD1 (6 bases). Trimming took 1 base from V and 12 from J, leaving 13 bases between them. This CDR3 region has 13 residues. Per germline, CDR1 SNHLY and CDR2 FYNNEI. CDR3 region: CASSEVGARLQFF. For the CDR3, the DNA is TGTGCCAGCAGTGAAGTGGGGGCGAGGTTGCAGTTCTTC.